A single sample is the source of the 3 T cell receptor beta chains below, sequenced in a study of cytomegalovirus exposure and HLA in healthy donors. Measured with immunoSEQ multiplex PCR; TCRdb has only the in-frame clones, and not every one. There are over 200,000 clones in the sample; around 86% occur only once, and approximately 2% lies in the top ten. The sequenced sample was PBMCs. These receptors came from a woman in her late teens or twenties in good health and CMV-seropositive.

This chain links TRBV6-6 with TRBJ2-3; 9 nucleotides agree with TRBD1. This CDR3 is built from 16 residues. Germline trimming cut 6 bases from V and 0 bases from J; bases unmatched to any gene: 7. From germline, CDR1 is MNHNY and CDR2 SVGAGI (reference sequence). CDR3 loop: CASRGRDRESTDTQYF. The CDR3, as DNA: TGTGCCAGCAGGGGCCGGGACAGGGAGAGCACAGATACGCAGTATTTT.

V usage is TRBV19 and J usage is TRBJ2-2; 7 bases map to TRBD2. Germline lookup yields CDR1 LNHDA and CDR2 SQIVND (reference sequence). The CDR3 length is 16 residues. With 7 bases clipped from V and 5 bases from J, the junction kept 13 bases outside the gene matches. In nucleotides, the CDR3 is TGTGCCAGTAACCGGCGGCGGGGGTCGGGGACCGGGGAGCTGTTTTTT. The encoded protein is CASNRRRGSGTGELFF.

The gene calls are TRBV15 and TRBJ1-2; 9 nucleotides match TRBD1. V lost 4 bases, J lost 4 bases, and 7 bases stayed unmatched. The CDR3 is 15 residues long. Germline assignment: CDR1 LNHNV and CDR2 YYDKDF (reference sequence). Here the CDR3 reads CATSTGQGSPYGYTF. CDR3 nucleotides: TGTGCCACCAGCACTGGACAGGGGTCTCCCTATGGCTACACCTTC.